What follows is one T cell receptor beta chain and its context. Antigen: not known. Researchers report isolating at least 6.5 million PBMCs per sample. The CDR3 totals 14 residues. Trimming removed 5 bases from V and 3 bases from J, with 14 bases in between. The germline gives CDR1 SEHNR, CDR2 FQNEAQ (reference sequence). It was with a sample-barcoded 5' primer and a J-beta primer mix that a second PCR of roughly 7 to 12 cycles was run. TCRdb analysed the 5' RACE reads with MiXCR anew, one entry per CDR3 protein. Of around 940,000 distinct CDR3 sequences listed, 45% to 60% are singletons. This sample is part of a study of blood T cells in healthy people across ages. The study, taken as a whole, reports: The long-lived group displayed more naive CD4+ cells, plus higher diversity, than the aged donors did.

The clonotype was recovered from a woman aged 60 to 75 in good health. The chain links TRBV7-9 to TRBJ2-7, with D tentatively TRBD2 (6 bases). The material sequenced was blood. The CDR3 here is CASSPYSGDYEQYF. CDR3 nucleotide sequence: TGTGCCAGCAGCCCCTACTCGGGGGACTACGAGCAGTACTTC.